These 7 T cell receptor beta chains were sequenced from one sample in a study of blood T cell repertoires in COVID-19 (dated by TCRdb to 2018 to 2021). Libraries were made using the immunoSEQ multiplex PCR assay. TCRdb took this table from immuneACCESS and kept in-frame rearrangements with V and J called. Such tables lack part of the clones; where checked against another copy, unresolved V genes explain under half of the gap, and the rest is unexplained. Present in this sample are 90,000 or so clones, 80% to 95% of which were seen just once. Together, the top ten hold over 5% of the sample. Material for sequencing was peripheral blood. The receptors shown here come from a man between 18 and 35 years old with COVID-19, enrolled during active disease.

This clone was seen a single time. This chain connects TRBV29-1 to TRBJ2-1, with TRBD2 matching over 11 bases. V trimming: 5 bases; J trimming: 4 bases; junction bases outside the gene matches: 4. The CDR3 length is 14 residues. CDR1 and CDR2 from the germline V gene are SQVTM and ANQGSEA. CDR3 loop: CSVRGLAEYNEQFF. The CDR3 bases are TGCAGCGTTAGGGGACTAGCGGAGTACAATGAGCAGTTCTTC.

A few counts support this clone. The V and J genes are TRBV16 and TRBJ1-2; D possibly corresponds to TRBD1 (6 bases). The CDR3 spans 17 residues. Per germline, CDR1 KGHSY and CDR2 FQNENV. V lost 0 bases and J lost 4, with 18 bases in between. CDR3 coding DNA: TGTGCCAGCAGCCAATCTGGAAATACAGGGCGAGGCTATGGCTACACCTTC. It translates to CASSQSGNTGRGYGYTF.

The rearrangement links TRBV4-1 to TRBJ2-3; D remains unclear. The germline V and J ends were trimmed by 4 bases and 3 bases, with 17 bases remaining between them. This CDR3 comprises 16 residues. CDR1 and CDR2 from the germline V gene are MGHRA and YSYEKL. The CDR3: CASSLPPTENTDTQYF. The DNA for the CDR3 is TGCGCCAGCAGCCTACCCCCGACGGAGAATACAGATACGCAGTATTTT.

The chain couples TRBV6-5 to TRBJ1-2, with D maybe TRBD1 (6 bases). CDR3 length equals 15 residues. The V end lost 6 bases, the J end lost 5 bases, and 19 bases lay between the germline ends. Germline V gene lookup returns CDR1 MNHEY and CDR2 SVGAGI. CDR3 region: CASSPNTGFGYGYTF. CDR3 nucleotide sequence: TGTGCCAGCAGCCCCAACACAGGGTTTGGATATGGCTACACCTTC.

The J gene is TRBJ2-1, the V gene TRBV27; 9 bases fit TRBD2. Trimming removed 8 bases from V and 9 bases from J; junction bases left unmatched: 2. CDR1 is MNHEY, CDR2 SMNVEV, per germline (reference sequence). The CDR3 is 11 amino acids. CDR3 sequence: CASGRGGEQFF. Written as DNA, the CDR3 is TGTGCCAGCGGGCGGGGGGGTGAGCAGTTCTTC.

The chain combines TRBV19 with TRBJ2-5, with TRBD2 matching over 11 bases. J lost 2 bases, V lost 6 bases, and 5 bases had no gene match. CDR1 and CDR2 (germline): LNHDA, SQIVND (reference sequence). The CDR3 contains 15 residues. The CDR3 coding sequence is TGTGCCAGTAGCGGGACTAGCGGAACTCAAGAGACCCAGTACTTC. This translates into CASSGTSGTQETQYF.

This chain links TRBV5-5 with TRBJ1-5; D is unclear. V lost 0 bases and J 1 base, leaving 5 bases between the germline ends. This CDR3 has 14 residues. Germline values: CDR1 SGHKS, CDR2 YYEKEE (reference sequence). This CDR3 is CASSLAQSNQPQHF. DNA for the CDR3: TGTGCCAGCAGCTTGGCCCAAAGCAATCAGCCCCAGCATTTT.